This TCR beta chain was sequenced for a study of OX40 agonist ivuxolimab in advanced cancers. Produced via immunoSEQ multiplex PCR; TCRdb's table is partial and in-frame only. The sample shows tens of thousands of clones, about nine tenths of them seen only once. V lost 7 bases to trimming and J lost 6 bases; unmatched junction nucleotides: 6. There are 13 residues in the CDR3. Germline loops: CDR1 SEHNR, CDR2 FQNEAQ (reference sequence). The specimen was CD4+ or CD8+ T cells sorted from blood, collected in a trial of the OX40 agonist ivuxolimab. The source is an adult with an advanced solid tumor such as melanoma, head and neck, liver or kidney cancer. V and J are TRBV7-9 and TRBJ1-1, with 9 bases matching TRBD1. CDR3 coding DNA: TGTGCCAGCAAAAGACAGGGGGTAGCTGAAGCTTTCTTT. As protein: CASKRQGVAEAFF. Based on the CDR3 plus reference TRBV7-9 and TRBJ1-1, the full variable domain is DTGVSQNPRHKITKRGQNVTFRCDPISEHNRLYWYRQTLGQGPEFLTYFQNEAQLEKSRLLSDRFSAERPKGSFSTLEIQRTEQGDSAMYLCASKRQGVAEAFFGQGTRLTVV.